One and the same sample provided the 10 T cell receptor beta chains below, sequenced in a study of blood T cell repertoires in COVID-19. TCRdb keeps only in-frame clones here, not all; method: immunoSEQ multiplex PCR. Here the sample spans over 100,000 clones, approximately 86% being singletons. Specimen: peripheral blood. Every receptor here comes from a woman aged 70-85 years with COVID-19, enrolled during active disease.

The CDR3 loop reads CASSRDFGTGLTDEQYF. The CDR3 coding sequence is TGTGCCAGCAGCCGGGATTTCGGGACAGGTTTAACCGACGAGCAGTACTTC. This rearrangement joins TRBV14 to TRBJ2-7; 8 bases are shared with TRBD1. Germline CDR1 and CDR2: SGHDN and FVKESK. J gave up 5 bases and V 4 bases, and 16 bases lay outside the gene matches. This CDR3 has 17 residues.

The J gene is TRBJ1-2, the V gene TRBV7-9; TRBD1 matches at 8 bases. The CDR3 is 15 residues long. V shed 0 bases and J 4 bases; nucleotides not matched to a gene: 4. Per germline, CDR1 SEHNR and CDR2 FQNEAQ (reference sequence). CDR3 loop: CASSLADREGYGYTF. In nucleotides, the CDR3 is TGTGCCAGCAGCTTAGCGGACAGGGAAGGCTATGGCTACACCTTC. The full variable domain, rest sourced from reference TRBV7-9 and TRBJ1-2, is DTGVSQNPRHKITKRGQNVTFRCDPISEHNRLYWYRQTLGQGPEFLTYFQNEAQLEKSRLLSDRFSAERPKGSFSTLEIQRTEQGDSAMYLCASSLADREGYGYTFGSGTRLTVV.

The chain has TRBV7-9 and TRBJ1-1; TRBD1 is a possible D gene (5 bases). Per germline, CDR1 SEHNR and CDR2 FQNEAQ (reference sequence). The V end was cut by 1 base, the J end by 3 bases, with 12 bases between. This CDR3 region has 15 residues. CDR3: CASSLGGAGYTEAFF. The CDR3 DNA reads as TGTGCCAGCAGCTTAGGAGGGGCGGGGTACACTGAAGCTTTCTTT.

CDR3 DNA: TGCAGCGTCGGACTAGCGGGGGGGCCGTTCCTTTACAATGAGCAGTTCTTC. Translating it yields CSVGLAGGPFLYNEQFF. The chain couples TRBV29-1 to TRBJ2-1; 15 positions agree with TRBD2. CDR1 is SQVTM, CDR2 ANQGSEA, per germline. V lost 6 bases to trimming and J lost 4 bases; unmatched junction nucleotides: 10. The CDR3 covers 17 residues.

The gene calls are TRBV20-1 and TRBJ2-1; 10 nucleotides match TRBD1. There are 14 residues in the CDR3. Losses at the gene ends were 5 bases for V and 4 bases for J; bases not matched to a gene: 5. Germline lookup yields CDR1 DFQATT and CDR2 SNEGSKA (reference sequence). CDR3 amino acids: CSAGDRGPYNEQFF. Written as DNA, the CDR3 is TGCAGTGCTGGTGACAGGGGGCCGTACAATGAGCAGTTCTTC.

V usage is TRBV28 and J usage is TRBJ1-5, with TRBD1 as a possible D gene (5 bases). V was shortened by 2 bases and J by 0 bases, with 14 bases between the two germline ends. CDR3 length: 17 residues. Germline-derived CDR1 and CDR2 are MDHEN and SYDVKM. CDR3 sequence reads: CASSLDRDSYSNQPQHF. DNA for the CDR3: TGTGCCAGCAGTTTAGACAGAGACTCCTATAGCAATCAGCCCCAGCATTTT.

The rearrangement joins TRBV11-2 to TRBJ2-5; 10 nucleotides line up with TRBD2. Trimming took 5 bases from V and 4 from J; bases not matched to a gene: 7. The CDR3 totals 15 residues. Per germline, CDR1 SGHAT and CDR2 FQNNGV. CDR3 bases: TGTGCCAGCAGCCAAGGACTAGCGGAAGCAGAGACCCAGTACTTC. This sequence encodes CASSQGLAEAETQYF. The variable domain in full, completed from reference TRBV11-2 and TRBJ2-5, reads EAGVAQSPRYKIIEKRQSVAFWCNPISGHATLYWYQQILGQGPKLLIQFQNNGVVDDSQLPKDRFSAERLKGVDSTLKIQPAKLEDSAVYLCASSQGLAEAETQYFGPGTRLLVL.

The chain links TRBV11-2 to TRBJ1-5; 8 bases fit TRBD1. This CDR3 contains 16 residues. V was pared by 1 base and J by 6 bases, with 8 bases of the junction left unmatched. CDR1 is SGHAT and CDR2 is FQNNGV in the germline V gene. This CDR3 is CASSLGNDRGSQPQHF. Written as DNA, the CDR3 is TGTGCCAGCAGCTTAGGAAACGACAGGGGAAGTCAGCCCCAGCATTTT.

The chain couples TRBV5-5 to TRBJ1-1; 8 bases match TRBD1. This CDR3 is built from 13 residues. V lost 0 bases to trimming and J lost 10 bases; unmatched junction nucleotides: 5. CDR1 is SGHKS, CDR2 YYEKEE, per germline (reference sequence). In nucleotides, the CDR3 is TGTGCCAGCAGCTTGGGGACAGGGATAGGAGCTTTCTTT. Translated: CASSLGTGIGAFF.

The chain has TRBV4-1 and TRBJ1-1; D gene unclear. The germline gives CDR1 MGHRA, CDR2 YSYEKL. Trimming pared 8 bases from V and 8 bases from J, leaving 21 bases between. The length of the CDR3 is 14 residues. CDR3 loop: CASPEEGTGGEAFF. DNA of the CDR3: TGCGCCAGCCCAGAGGAGGGAACTGGAGGGGAAGCTTTCTTT.